These T cell receptor beta chains were read from a single sample in a study of T cells after yellow fever vaccination. TCRdb reprocessed the 5' RACE reads via MiXCR and lists one record per CDR3 protein. Here the sample spans 170,000 or so distinct CDR3 sequences, roughly 8.8% being singletons. The sequenced sample was CD8+ T cells sorted from PBMCs, obtained 45 days after the yellow fever booster vaccination. The receptors come from a young man who received the YFV17D yellow fever vaccine. Both conserved end residues are part of each CDR3. A D gene is named only where the DNA matches it firmly. The size field is filled for only some rows; it gives once, few, many or a size class.

j_gene	v_gene	d_gene	abundance	CDR3aa	CDR3nt
TRBJ1-1	TRBV15	.	.	CATTPRGEMNTEAFF	TGTGCCACCACACCTCGCGGGGAGATGAACACTGAAGCTTTCTTT
TRBJ2-2	TRBV7-9	.	.	CASSPQWGDTGELFF	TGTGCCAGCAGCCCCCAGTGGGGGGACACCGGGGAGCTGTTTTTT
TRBJ1-5	TRBV7-9	.	.	CASSADIPVGRPQHF	TGTGCCAGCAGCGCCGACATCCCGGTGGGGCGGCCCCAGCATTTT
TRBJ2-4	TRBV19	TRBD2	.	CASSIASGGGNIQYF	TGTGCCAGTAGTATCGCTAGCGGGGGGGGAAACATTCAGTACTTC
TRBJ1-2	TRBV4-3	.	.	CASRAVDGKGYGYTF	TGCGCCAGCAGAGCAGTCGATGGAAAAGGCTATGGCTACACCTTC
TRBJ2-3	TRBV7-8	.	.	CASSLVGRSTDTQYF	TGTGCCAGCAGCTTAGTTGGGAGGAGCACAGATACGCAGTATTTT
TRBJ2-7	TRBV13	.	few	CASSRTTREQYF	TGTGCCAGCAGCCGAACCACTCGCGAGCAGTACTTC
TRBJ2-1	TRBV11-2	.	few	CASSHVQGNPYNEQFF	TGTGCCAGCAGCCATGTACAGGGTAACCCCTACAATGAGCAGTTCTTC
TRBJ2-3	TRBV4-1	.	.	CASSQELVLTDTQYF	TGCGCCAGCAGCCAAGAACTGGTTCTCACAGATACGCAGTATTTT
TRBJ1-6	TRBV25-1	.	few	CASSDRESSYNSPLHF	TGTGCCAGCAGTGACAGGGAAAGCTCCTATAATTCACCCCTCCACTTT
TRBJ2-4	TRBV13	TRBD2	.	CASSLQLAGGLDIQYF	TGTGCCAGCAGCTTACAATTAGCGGGGGGGTTGGACATTCAGTACTTC
TRBJ1-2	TRBV4-3	.	few	CASSQEEGRDPIVYGYTF	TGCGCCAGCAGCCAAGAGGAAGGACGGGACCCCATTGTGTATGGCTACACCTTC
TRBJ1-3	TRBV25-1	.	.	CASSGGFSGNTIYF	TGTGCCAGCTCGGGTGGATTCTCTGGAAACACCATATATTTT
TRBJ2-5	TRBV12-3/TRBV12-4	TRBD2	few	CASSPGTSGGSLTQYF	TGTGCCAGCAGTCCAGGGACTAGCGGGGGGTCATTGACCCAGTACTTC
TRBJ1-1	TRBV4-1	TRBD1	.	CASSHPQGGMTEAFF	TGCGCCAGCAGCCACCCACAGGGGGGAATGACTGAAGCTTTCTTT
TRBJ1-1	TRBV5-1	.	many	CASSFGRNTEAFF	TGCGCCAGCAGCTTCGGCAGGAACACTGAAGCTTTCTTT
TRBJ2-2	TRBV7-9	.	few	CARENTGELFF	TGTGCCAGAGAAAACACCGGGGAGCTGTTTTTT
TRBJ2-3	TRBV9	.	few	CASSVGAPLDTQYF	TGTGCCAGCAGCGTAGGTGCTCCGTTAGATACGCAGTATTTT
TRBJ1-5	TRBV2	.	few	CASTRGRGLRQPQHF	TGTGCCAGCACCCGGGGACGGGGACTGAGGCAGCCCCAGCATTTT
TRBJ2-5	TRBV7-9	TRBD1	.	CASSSLARDRLETQYF	TGTGCCAGCAGCTCCCTCGCCCGGGACAGGCTTGAGACCCAGTACTTC
TRBJ2-1	TRBV12-3/TRBV12-4	.	few	CASSFAPWGHNEQFF	TGTGCCAGCAGTTTTGCCCCTTGGGGGCACAATGAGCAGTTCTTC
TRBJ1-2	TRBV6-5	.	many	CASSWSVNYGYTF	TGTGCCAGCAGTTGGTCTGTGAACTATGGCTACACCTTC
TRBJ1-1	TRBV4-2	.	.	CASSQDARVPTEAFF	TGTGCCAGCAGCCAAGACGCCCGAGTACCCACTGAAGCTTTCTTT